The 25 T cell receptor beta chains below were found in one sample sequenced in a study of early T cells in non-severe SARS-CoV-2 infection. In TCRdb, the 5' RACE reads were re-called with MiXCR into one record per CDR3 protein. Among about 98,000 distinct CDR3 sequences listed, approximately 10% were seen once. The sequencing input was whole blood. Receptors originate from an adult who was a healthcare worker with PCR-confirmed SARS-CoV-2 infection or an uninfected control (not recorded which).

This clonotype was counted only a few times. The V and J genes are TRBV6-5 and TRBJ2-2, with 7 bases identical to TRBD2. The CDR3 totals 15 residues. The V and J ends lost 2 bases and 5 bases, in that order; junction bases with no gene match: 5. Germline V gene lookup returns CDR1 MNHEY and CDR2 SVGAGI. CDR3: CASSYEGRGTGELFF. The CDR3 region has the DNA TGTGCCAGCAGTTACGAGGGGAGGGGAACCGGGGAGCTGTTTTTT.

This clonotype has ten or more counts. The chain joins TRBV4-1 to TRBJ2-7; TRBD1 aligns across 7 bases. The CDR3 is made up of 15 amino acids. Unmatched junction bases numbered 8, after V lost 1 base and J lost 5 bases. Germline loops: CDR1 MGHRA, CDR2 YSYEKL. The CDR3 loop is CASSQVGGPADEQYF. CDR3 DNA sequence: TGCGCCAGCAGCCAAGTAGGGGGCCCTGCGGACGAGCAGTACTTC.

In this sample, this clonotype turned up many times. The V call is TRBV18, the J call TRBJ1-2; tentatively, D is TRBD1 (6 bases). The CDR3 is made up of 15 amino acids. Trimming pared 0 bases from V and 4 bases from J, leaving 12 bases between. CDR1 is KGHSH and CDR2 is LQKENI in the germline V gene. The CDR3 DNA follows: TGTGCCAGCTCACCACCAACAGGGAGGAGCTATGGCTACACCTTC. Protein: CASSPPTGRSYGYTF.

This clonotype has a handful of counts. The chain has TRBV5-6 and TRBJ1-2, with 9 bases matching TRBD1. There are 18 residues in the CDR3. Losses at the gene ends were 2 bases for V and 5 bases for J; bases not matched to a gene: 16. The germline V gene has CDR1 SGHDT and CDR2 YYEEEE. The CDR3 DNA sequence: TGTGCCAGCAGCTTCCCTGGAGGACAGGGGACTCGAGGGTATGGCTACACCTTC. This translates into CASSFPGGQGTRGYGYTF.

Ten or more counts support this clonotype. The J gene is TRBJ2-4, the V gene TRBV7-2; TRBD2 matches at 9 bases. The CDR3 loop spans 14 amino acids. The V gene end was trimmed by 1 base and the J gene end by 6 bases; junction bases not matched to a gene: 1. The germline V gene has CDR1 SGHTA and CDR2 FQGNSA. The CDR3 sequence: CASSLEAGGNIQYF. For the CDR3, the DNA is TGTGCCAGCAGCTTAGAAGCGGGGGGAAACATTCAGTACTTC.

This clonotype came up many times. This chain connects TRBV4-1 to TRBJ1-5; TRBD1 matches at 8 bases. Germline values: CDR1 MGHRA, CDR2 YSYEKL. There are 19 residues in the CDR3. V shed 2 bases and J 1 base; nucleotides not matched to a gene: 13. CDR3 sequence (DNA): TGCGCCAGCAGCCAACCTACCGGGCAGGGGGCTCGAAGCAATCAGCCCCAGCATTTT. Protein product: CASSQPTGQGARSNQPQHF.

This clonotype was seen repeatedly, ten times or more. The chain uses TRBV6-1 and TRBJ2-5, with 7 bases matching TRBD1. The germline V gene encodes CDR1 MNHNS and CDR2 SASEGT. Losses at the gene ends were 5 bases for V and 2 bases for J; bases not matched to a gene: 5. This CDR3 is 14 amino acids long. As DNA, the CDR3 is TGTGCCAGCAGTAAAGACAGGGTTCAAGAGACCCAGTACTTC. It specifies CASSKDRVQETQYF.

This clonotype has ten or more counts. V and J are TRBV3-1 and TRBJ2-5; D gene ambiguous. With 0 bases removed from V and 4 bases from J, the gap between germline ends came to 0 bases. Germline V CDR1 and CDR2: LGHDT, YNNKEL (reference sequence). The CDR3 spans 11 residues. This CDR3 reads CASSQEETQYF. As DNA, the CDR3 is TGTGCCAGCAGCCAAGAAGAGACCCAGTACTTC.

The CDR3 sequence is CASSARLAGGHTQYF. CDR3 coding DNA: TGCGCCAGCAGCGCACGACTAGCGGGGGGACATACGCAGTATTTT. The chain combines TRBV5-1 with TRBJ2-3; 13 nucleotides match TRBD2. The V gene's germline CDR1 is SGHRS and CDR2 YFSETQ. The CDR3 sequence is 15 residues long. The V segment lost 4 bases and the J segment 7 bases; nucleotides outside the gene matches: 6.

This clonotype has ten or more counts. The DNA of the CDR3 is TGTGCCAGCAGTTTATCCGCGGATTACTCACCCCTCCACTTT. It codes for CASSLSADYSPLHF. The chain links TRBV27 to TRBJ1-6; D unresolved. Germline loops: CDR1 MNHEY, CDR2 SMNVEV (reference sequence). The CDR3 spans 14 residues. Trimming took 0 bases from V and 10 from J, leaving 10 bases between them.

This clonotype has only a few counts. The V gene is TRBV3-1, the J gene TRBJ2-7; no clear D gene. CDR3 length equals 13 residues. V lost 0 bases, J lost 3 bases, and 6 bases lay in between. Germline loops: CDR1 LGHDT, CDR2 YNNKEL (reference sequence). Written as DNA, the CDR3 is TGTGCCAGCAGCCAAGAGCCCTTCTACGAGCAGTACTTC. This gives the protein CASSQEPFYEQYF.

The chain is built from TRBV12-3 or TRBV12-4 and TRBJ2-3; 10 nucleotides agree with TRBD2. The CDR3 has 15 amino acids. J lost 3 bases, V lost 5 bases, and 5 bases had no gene match. CDR3 bases: TGTGCCAGCAGTAGCGGGGGGGCGAGGACAGATACGCAGTATTTT. This translates into CASSSGGARTDTQYF.

This clonotype was counted many times. The chain is built from TRBV27 and TRBJ2-5; TRBD1 aligns across 7 bases. The CDR3 is 15 amino acids. Per the germline V gene, CDR1 is MNHEY and CDR2 is SMNVEV (reference sequence). V shed 5 bases and J 5 bases; nucleotides not matched to a gene: 11. Here the CDR3 reads CASSPSGGVGETQYF. CDR3 DNA sequence: TGTGCCAGCAGTCCCTCAGGGGGAGTTGGGGAGACCCAGTACTTC.

The chain couples TRBV6-1 to TRBJ2-7; D not certain. V shed 4 bases and J shed 6 bases, with 13 bases lying between them. Germline CDR1 MNHNS, CDR2 SASEGT. The CDR3 extends over 13 amino acids. In DNA, the CDR3 is TGTGCCAGCAGTGCCGATACTCTGGGCGAGCAGTACTTC. Translated, it gives CASSADTLGEQYF.

This clonotype has ten or more counts. The J gene is TRBJ1-5, the V gene TRBV12-3 or TRBV12-4; the match to TRBD1 covers 7 bases. The CDR3 is 15 residues long. Trimming took 2 bases from V and 1 from J; bases not matched to a gene: 2. The CDR3 DNA is TGTGCCAGCAGTTTAACGGGACAGAGCAATCAGCCCCAGCATTTT. Amino acids: CASSLTGQSNQPQHF.

This clonotype was observed at least ten times. V gene TRBV6-2 or TRBV6-3 combines with J gene TRBJ2-3; the D is unclear. This CDR3 is 13 amino acids long. Germline CDR1 MNHEY, CDR2 SVGEGT. Trimming removed 2 bases at V and 4 bases at J, with 7 bases between. In DNA form, the CDR3 reads TGTGCCAGCAGTTACGACGCGGCAGATACGCAGTATTTT. Its translation is CASSYDAADTQYF.

This clonotype was found a few times. The chain combines TRBV5-1 with TRBJ2-6; 7 bases map to TRBD1. Germline CDR1 reads SGHRS; CDR2 reads YFSETQ. The CDR3 extends over 14 amino acids. The J segment lost 2 bases and the V segment lost 6 bases, leaving 2 bases of the junction unmatched. CDR3 nucleotides: TGCGCCAGCACCACAGGGGCTGGGGCCAACGTCCTGACTTTC. Translation: CASTTGAGANVLTF.

This clonotype was counted at least ten times. Here the CDR3 DNA reads TGTGCCAGCTCACCCTACGATAAAGGCGATCAGCCCCAGCATTTT. It yields the protein CASSPYDKGDQPQHF. V usage is TRBV18 and J usage is TRBJ1-5, with D unclear. This CDR3 has 15 amino acids. V was pared by 3 bases and J by 5 bases, with 14 bases between. Germline lookup yields CDR1 KGHSH and CDR2 LQKENI.

This chain connects TRBV19 to TRBJ2-2, with a weak D call TRBD1 (5 bases). Germline CDR1 is LNHDA and CDR2 is SQIVND (reference sequence). This CDR3 contains 15 residues. Deletions cut 5 bases from V and 0 bases from J, with 10 bases between. The CDR3 region has the DNA TGTGCCAGTAGTCGACAGAGACCGAACACCGGGGAGCTGTTTTTT. Translation: CASSRQRPNTGELFF.

The CDR3 protein is CSVDVLAGGLGYNEQFF. CDR3 DNA: TGCAGCGTTGATGTCCTAGCGGGAGGGCTAGGTTACAATGAGCAGTTCTTC. The V gene is TRBV29-1, the J gene TRBJ2-1, with TRBD2 matching over 12 bases. Unmatched junction bases numbered 10, after V lost 3 bases and J lost 4 bases. This CDR3 region has 17 residues. Germline CDR1 and CDR2: SQVTM and ANQGSEA.

The table lists this clonotype with many counts. At one end the junction does not follow the germline gene, possibly because of a read error. The chain combines TRBV12-3 or TRBV12-4 with TRBJ2-5; D call uncertain. CDR3 length: 11 amino acids. The chain's CDR3 is CASSSQDTQYF. CDR3 coding DNA: TGTGCCAGCAGTTCACAAGATACCCAGTACTTC.

This clonotype has just a few counts. This chain connects TRBV7-9 to TRBJ2-5; tentatively, D is TRBD2 (6 bases). The germline gives CDR1 SEHNR, CDR2 FQNEAQ (reference sequence). Trimming cost V 5 bases and J 2 bases, with 12 bases left between them. CDR3 length equals 14 residues. The CDR3, as DNA: TGTGCCAGCAGCCCCACGCGGGGACAAGAGACCCAGTACTTC. Amino acids: CASSPTRGQETQYF.

The V gene is TRBV7-2, the J gene TRBJ2-7; either TRBD1 or TRBD2 may fit D (5 bases each). V was trimmed by 5 bases and J by 7 bases, leaving 18 bases between them. Germline values: CDR1 SGHTA, CDR2 FQGNSA. The CDR3 loop spans 14 amino acids. The CDR3 reads CASSPLGVRGEQYF. Written as DNA, the CDR3 is TGTGCCAGCAGCCCACTGGGGGTGAGAGGAGAGCAGTACTTC.

This chain uses TRBV20-1 with TRBJ1-1; D remains ambiguous. V was shortened by 6 bases and J by 0 bases, with 11 bases between the two germline ends. Germline V gene lookup returns CDR1 DFQATT and CDR2 SNEGSKA (reference sequence). CDR3 size: 13 residues. The CDR3 is CSAVGVMNTEAFF. The CDR3 DNA reads as TGCAGTGCCGTCGGGGTAATGAACACTGAAGCTTTCTTT.

This clonotype has just a few counts. This chain uses TRBV7-9 with TRBJ2-5; D not certain. With 4 bases removed from V and 5 bases from J, the gap between germline ends came to 5 bases. The length of the CDR3 is 11 residues. Germline lookup yields CDR1 SEHNR and CDR2 FQNEAQ (reference sequence). The CDR3 nucleotides are TGTGCCAGCAGCTCCCCGGAGACCCAGTACTTC. This translates into CASSSPETQYF.